This is a list of T cell receptor beta chains from one sample in a study of OX40 agonist ivuxolimab in advanced cancers. Here immunoSEQ multiplex PCR was the method, and the copy in TCRdb shows in-frame clones only, minus some. The table shows around 100,000 clones, with around 91% occurring only once. The specimen comprised CD4+ or CD8+ T cells sorted from blood, sampled in a trial of the OX40 agonist ivuxolimab. Receptors were obtained from an adult with an advanced solid tumor such as melanoma, head and neck, liver or kidney cancer. CDR3s include the opening cysteine and the closing phenylalanine or tryptophan. The D gene is left open where the match is weak. Some rows mark clone size as missing; the rest say once, few, many or name a class of expanded clone.

j_call cdr3_length v_call clone_size d_call cdr3_aa cdr3_nt
TRBJ1-4 18 TRBV15 - - CATSRPPGTAATNEKLFF TGTGCCACCAGCAGACCCCCCGGGACCGCTGCAACTAATGAAAAACTGTTTTTT
TRBJ1-5 14 TRBV28 once TRBD1 CASSKTGGHQPQHF TGTGCCAGCAGCAAAACAGGGGGACATCAGCCCCAGCATTTT
TRBJ2-7 14 TRBV18 - - CASSARDGSYEQYF TGTGCCAGCTCCGCCCGGGACGGCTCCTACGAGCAGTACTTC
TRBJ1-2 16 TRBV28 - - CASSLMGDRAHYGYTF TGTGCCAGCAGTTTAATGGGTGACAGAGCCCATTATGGCTACACCTTC
TRBJ2-3 15 TRBV7-2 - - CASSLGRPRTDTQYF TGTGCCAGCAGCTTAGGTCGGCCTCGCACAGATACGCAGTATTTT
TRBJ2-2 14 TRBV5-1 - - CASSLRQNTGELFF TGCGCCAGCAGCCTTCGACAGAACACCGGGGAGCTGTTTTTT
TRBJ2-1 15 TRBV11-2 - TRBD2 CASSSTSGGVGEQFF TGTGCCAGCAGCTCGACTAGCGGGGGGGTAGGGGAGCAGTTCTTC
TRBJ1-4 15 TRBV28 once TRBD1 CASSSGGQGDEKLFF TGTGCCAGCAGTTCAGGGGGACAGGGGGATGAAAAACTGTTTTTT
TRBJ2-7 14 TRBV10-3 - - CAISVVLGDQQQYF TGTGCCATCAGTGTAGTATTGGGAGACCAGCAGCAGTACTTC
TRBJ2-7 14 TRBV5-1 - TRBD1 CASRTDRGTYEQYF TGCGCCAGCAGGACGGACAGGGGTACCTACGAGCAGTACTTC
TRBJ2-3 16 TRBV7-9 - TRBD1 CASSLGRTGDSDTQYF TGTGCCAGCAGCTTAGGAAGGACAGGGGATTCGGATACGCAGTATTTT
TRBJ1-6 15 TRBV19 - - CASAVITGQNSPLHF TGTGCCAGTGCCGTCATCACAGGGCAGAATTCACCCCTCCACTTT
TRBJ1-6 18 TRBV7-9 once TRBD1 CASSKGQAATSYNSPLHF TGTGCCAGCAGCAAGGGACAGGCCGCGACCTCCTATAATTCACCCCTCCACTTT